A selection of T cell receptor beta chains follows, all from one sample in a study of CD8+ T cells in alopecia areata. Clones were read by immunoSEQ multiplex PCR, and TCRdb kept only the in-frame ones, dropping some. The top ten clones hold 10% to 11% of a sample with 180,000 or so clones, about 55% of them seen once. The material sequenced was CD8+ T cells sorted from blood, taken at week 24, from a patient treated with tofacitinib. The receptors here all came from a human donor with alopecia areata. CDR3s include the opening cysteine and the closing phenylalanine or tryptophan. The order of the fields is CDR3 protein, CDR3 DNA, V gene, J gene, D gene, clone size. The D gene is left open where the match is weak. Clone size is shown for a subset of rows, as once, few, many or a class of expanded clone.

CDR3: CASSVRPEQFF
DNA: TGTGCCAGCAGCGTCCGTCCTGAGCAGTTCTTC
V: TRBV7-2
J: TRBJ2-1
D: .
size: .

CDR3: CASSQERDGSYGYTF
DNA: TGCGCCAGCAGCCAAGAAAGGGATGGGAGCTATGGCTACACCTTC
V: TRBV4-3
J: TRBJ1-2
D: .
size: .

CDR3: CASSQDSAGPYEQYF
DNA: TGCGCCAGCAGCCAAGATTCAGCAGGACCCTACGAGCAGTACTTC
V: TRBV4-3
J: TRBJ2-7
D: .
size: few

CDR3: CASSGVGAGNYNEQFF
DNA: TGTGCCAGCTCGGGCGTCGGAGCGGGGAACTACAATGAGCAGTTCTTC
V: TRBV27
J: TRBJ2-1
D: TRBD2
size: .

CDR3: CAWSPGAGANVLTF
DNA: TGTGCCTGGAGTCCGGGGGCTGGGGCCAACGTCCTGACTTTC
V: TRBV30
J: TRBJ2-6
D: .
size: .

CDR3: CASSLAVNTGELFF
DNA: TGTGCCAGCAGCTTAGCGGTGAACACCGGGGAGCTGTTTTTT
V: TRBV7-7
J: TRBJ2-2
D: .
size: .

CDR3: CATSAPPSTDTQYF
DNA: TGTGCCACCAGCGCCCCTCCTAGCACAGATACGCAGTATTTT
V: TRBV15
J: TRBJ2-3
D: .
size: .

CDR3: CASSQDRRGGTEAFF
DNA: TGCGCCAGCAGCCAAGACAGGCGAGGGGGCACTGAAGCTTTCTTT
V: TRBV4-3
J: TRBJ1-1
D: .
size: .

CDR3: CSARGTGNGYTF
DNA: TGCAGCGCGAGAGGGACAGGGAATGGCTACACCTTC
V: TRBV29-1
J: TRBJ1-2
D: TRBD1
size: .

CDR3: CASSPSGLSDSPLHF
DNA: TGTGCCAGCAGTCCCTCGGGACTTTCCGATTCACCCCTCCACTTT
V: TRBV2
J: TRBJ1-6
D: .
size: .

CDR3: CASSQEEGLNYGYTF
DNA: TGTGCCAGCAGCCAAGAGGAGGGTCTTAACTATGGCTACACCTTC
V: TRBV14
J: TRBJ1-2
D: .
size: .

CDR3: CASSQAGSGSTDTQYF
DNA: TGCGCCAGCAGCCAAGCCGGTAGCGGGAGCACAGATACGCAGTATTTT
V: TRBV4-1
J: TRBJ2-3
D: TRBD2
size: few

CDR3: CASSPRGSGGPGANVLTF
DNA: TGTGCCAGCAGTCCCCGAGGTAGCGGGGGGCCCGGGGCCAACGTCCTGACTTTC
V: TRBV27
J: TRBJ2-6
D: TRBD2
size: .

CDR3: CAWNEGGNTEAFF
DNA: TGTGCCTGGAACGAAGGGGGGAACACTGAAGCTTTCTTT
V: TRBV30
J: TRBJ1-1
D: .
size: .

CDR3: CASSYRTSGGSSGANVLTF
DNA: TGTGCCAGCAGCTACCGGACTAGCGGGGGGTCCTCTGGGGCCAACGTCCTGACTTTC
V: TRBV9
J: TRBJ2-6
D: TRBD2
size: .

CDR3: CASSVAGGGGPEAFF
DNA: TGTGCCAGCAGCGTAGCTGGGGGCGGGGGGCCTGAAGCTTTCTTT
V: TRBV9
J: TRBJ1-1
D: .
size: .

CDR3: CAWSEGQGPYGYTF
DNA: TGTGCCTGGAGTGAGGGACAGGGCCCGTATGGCTACACCTTC
V: TRBV30
J: TRBJ1-2
D: TRBD1
size: .

CDR3: CASSGVVLSDTQYF
DNA: TGTGCCAGCAGCGGGGTAGTTTTATCAGATACGCAGTATTTT
V: TRBV9
J: TRBJ2-3
D: .
size: .

CDR3: CASSFGEGPKNIQYF
DNA: TGTGCCAGCAGTTTTGGGGAGGGACCGAAAAACATTCAGTACTTC
V: TRBV28
J: TRBJ2-4
D: TRBD2
size: .

CDR3: CATLGTGGGYGYTF
DNA: TGTGCCACACTCGGGACAGGCGGTGGCTATGGCTACACCTTC
V: TRBV25-1
J: TRBJ1-2
D: TRBD1
size: .

CDR3: CASSSGAGELFF
DNA: TGTGCCAGCAGCTCGGGGGCCGGGGAGCTGTTTTTT
V: TRBV5-6
J: TRBJ2-2
D: .
size: once

CDR3: CSVVDTEAFF
DNA: TGCAGCGTTGTCGACACTGAAGCTTTCTTT
V: TRBV29-1
J: TRBJ1-1
D: .
size: .

CDR3: CSVEGTGFYEQYF
DNA: TGCAGCGTTGAGGGTACAGGCTTCTACGAGCAGTACTTC
V: TRBV29-1
J: TRBJ2-7
D: .
size: .

CDR3: CASSPRGTVISNIQYF
DNA: TGTGCCAGCAGTCCGAGGGGGACAGTGATCTCCAACATTCAGTACTTC
V: TRBV27
J: TRBJ2-4
D: TRBD1
size: .

CDR3: CASSRRGQSQETQYF
DNA: TGTGCCAGCTCCCGCCGGGGACAGTCGCAAGAGACCCAGTACTTC
V: TRBV28
J: TRBJ2-5
D: TRBD1
size: .

CDR3: CASSATPGQLNTEAFF
DNA: TGTGCCAGCAGCGCCACCCCCGGACAGCTGAACACTGAAGCTTTCTTT
V: TRBV7-2
J: TRBJ1-1
D: .
size: .

CDR3: CASNPGGNQPQHF
DNA: TGTGCCAGCAACCCTGGGGGCAATCAGCCCCAGCATTTT
V: TRBV6-6
J: TRBJ1-5
D: .
size: .

CDR3: CSVVGDGPYEQYF
DNA: TGCAGCGTTGTTGGCGACGGACCCTACGAGCAGTACTTC
V: TRBV29-1
J: TRBJ2-7
D: .
size: few